Listed here is a single T cell receptor beta chain. Its antigen is not known. The sample belongs to a study of shared clonotypes between healthy human individuals. This CDR3 spans 16 amino acids. The ends were cut back, 2 bases at V and 1 base at J, with 12 bases in the middle. From germline, CDR1 is MNHEY and CDR2 SMNVEV (reference sequence). Findings of the study overall: Roughly 4.6% of naive CD4 clonotypes were common to a handful of donors. Larger richness was generally estimated for naive than memory subsets.

Each PCR replicate from the sorted subsets contained 150 to 200 ng DNA, which is about 30,000 T cell genomes. Clones were sequenced by immunoSEQ multiplex PCR, and TCRdb holds only the in-frame ones, with some missing. The sample shows about 2 million clones, over 85% of them seen only once. The gene calls are TRBV27 and TRBJ1-5; no reliable D call. Sequencing was performed on naive CD4+ T cells sorted from blood. Subset here: CD45RA+ positively selected. The clonotype comes from a man between 18 and 29 years old in good health. The CDR3 spells CASSLRGVGSNQPQHF. CDR3 DNA: TGTGCCAGCAGTTTACGGGGAGTGGGGAGCAATCAGCCCCAGCATTTT.